This TCR beta chain was identified during a study of T cell changes during pregnancy in multiple sclerosis. Assay used: immunoSEQ multiplex PCR; TCRdb lists only in-frame clones, some missing. The sample includes around 71,000 clones, 90% to 95% seen only once; the top ten take roughly 1.2%. This CDR3 is built from 15 residues. Germline CDR1 reads SGDLS; CDR2 reads YYNGEE. V was clipped by 0 bases and J by 8 bases, with 14 bases between them. The V gene is TRBV9, the J gene TRBJ1-4, with D perhaps TRBD1 (5 bases). The sample in question was peripheral blood, obtained in the third trimester of pregnancy. The source is a female donor with multiple sclerosis, enrolled in a pregnancy study. The CDR3 coding sequence is TGTGCCAGCAGCGTAGAGGGGTCTCTATACGAAAAACTGTTTTTT. Translated: CASSVEGSLYEKLFF.